Detailed here is one T cell receptor beta chain. Per the study methods: Counts of nucleated cells, estimated from reference gene primer amplification, were obtained. This table comes from immunoSEQ multiplex PCR, and its TCRdb copy is limited to in-frame clones, with some not included. V and J calls and clone size are copied from that table; D and trimming were computed from the DNA. The sample consists of about 50,000 clones, approximately 87% of them appearing once. The sample originates from a study of blood T cell repertoires in COVID-19. Whole-study context: T cells, B-cell-depleted T cells, or PBMCs supplied cDNA or gDNA.

Germline assignment: CDR1 SGHRS and CDR2 YFSETQ. The CDR3 runs 14 residues. Trimming removed 0 bases from V and 5 bases from J; junction bases left unmatched: 5. The chain has TRBV5-1 and TRBJ2-7; 7 bases agree with TRBD1. Sequenced input: peripheral blood. This TCR was sampled from a human donor in a cohort sampled during active COVID-19. CDR3 in amino acids: CASSLVSGGHEQYF. DNA for the CDR3: TGCGCCAGCAGCTTGGTATCAGGGGGTCACGAGCAGTACTTC.